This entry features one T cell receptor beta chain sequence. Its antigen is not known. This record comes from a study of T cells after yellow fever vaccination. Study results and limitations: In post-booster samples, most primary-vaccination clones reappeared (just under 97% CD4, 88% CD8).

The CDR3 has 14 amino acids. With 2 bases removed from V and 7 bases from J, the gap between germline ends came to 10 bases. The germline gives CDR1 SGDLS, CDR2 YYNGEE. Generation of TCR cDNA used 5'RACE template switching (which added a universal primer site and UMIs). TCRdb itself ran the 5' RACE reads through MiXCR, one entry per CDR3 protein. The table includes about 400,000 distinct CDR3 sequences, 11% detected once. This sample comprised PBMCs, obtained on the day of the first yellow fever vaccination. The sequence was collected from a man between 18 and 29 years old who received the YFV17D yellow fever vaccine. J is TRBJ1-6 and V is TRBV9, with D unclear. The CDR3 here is CASSVYVDNSPLHF. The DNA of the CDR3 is TGTGCCAGCAGCGTTTATGTTGACAATTCACCCCTCCACTTT.